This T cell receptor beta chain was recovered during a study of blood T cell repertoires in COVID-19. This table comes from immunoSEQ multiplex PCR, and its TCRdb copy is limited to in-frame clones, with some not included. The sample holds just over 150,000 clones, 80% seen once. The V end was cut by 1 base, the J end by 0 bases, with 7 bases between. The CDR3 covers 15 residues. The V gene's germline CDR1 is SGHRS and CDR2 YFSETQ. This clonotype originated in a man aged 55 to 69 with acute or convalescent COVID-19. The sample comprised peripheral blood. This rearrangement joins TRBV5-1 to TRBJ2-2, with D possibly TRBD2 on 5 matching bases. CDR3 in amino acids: CASSLRTANTGELFF. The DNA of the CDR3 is TGCGCCAGCAGCTTGAGGACTGCGAACACCGGGGAGCTGTTTTTT.